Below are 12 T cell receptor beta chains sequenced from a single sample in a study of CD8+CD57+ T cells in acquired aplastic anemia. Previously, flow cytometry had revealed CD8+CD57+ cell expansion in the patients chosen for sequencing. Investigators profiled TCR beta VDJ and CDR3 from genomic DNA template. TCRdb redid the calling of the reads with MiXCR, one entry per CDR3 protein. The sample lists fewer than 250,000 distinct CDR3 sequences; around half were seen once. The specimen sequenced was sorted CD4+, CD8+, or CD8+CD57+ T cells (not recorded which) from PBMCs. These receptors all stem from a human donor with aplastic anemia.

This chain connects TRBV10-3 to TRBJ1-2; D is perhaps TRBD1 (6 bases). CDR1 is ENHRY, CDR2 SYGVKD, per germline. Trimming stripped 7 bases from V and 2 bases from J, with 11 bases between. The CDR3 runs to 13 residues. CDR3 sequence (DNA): TGTGCCATCAACACAGGGTCGAACTATGGCTACACCTTC. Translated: CAINTGSNYGYTF.

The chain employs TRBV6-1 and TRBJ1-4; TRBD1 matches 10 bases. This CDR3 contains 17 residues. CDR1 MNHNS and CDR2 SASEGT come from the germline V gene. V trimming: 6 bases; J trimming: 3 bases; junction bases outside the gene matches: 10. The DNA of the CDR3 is TGTGCCAGCAGCGCTGACAGGGGGCGTTTGTCTAATGAAAAACTGTTTTTT. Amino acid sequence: CASSADRGRLSNEKLFF.

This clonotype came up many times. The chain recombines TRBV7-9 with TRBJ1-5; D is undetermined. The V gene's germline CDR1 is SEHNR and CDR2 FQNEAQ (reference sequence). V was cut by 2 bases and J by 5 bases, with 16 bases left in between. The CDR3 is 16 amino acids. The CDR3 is CASSLFLGRKDQPQHF. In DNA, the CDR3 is TGTGCCAGCAGCTTATTTTTAGGACGGAAGGATCAGCCCCAGCATTTT.

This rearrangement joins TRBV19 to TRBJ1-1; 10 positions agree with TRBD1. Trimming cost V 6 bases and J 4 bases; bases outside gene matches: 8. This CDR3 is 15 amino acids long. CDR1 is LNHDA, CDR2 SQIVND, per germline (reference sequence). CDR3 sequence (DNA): TGTGCCAGTAGGGGGACAGGGGAGGAGGGCACTGAAGCTTTCTTT. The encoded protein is CASRGTGEEGTEAFF.

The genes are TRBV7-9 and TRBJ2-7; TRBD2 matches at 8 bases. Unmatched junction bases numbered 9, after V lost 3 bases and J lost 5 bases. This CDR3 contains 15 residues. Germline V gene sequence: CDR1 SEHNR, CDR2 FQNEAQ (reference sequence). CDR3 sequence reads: CASSFTSGRAHEQYF. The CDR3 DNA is TGTGCCAGCAGCTTTACTAGCGGACGTGCTCACGAGCAGTACTTC.

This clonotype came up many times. CDR3 region: CSAVVAGADYNEQFF. Written as DNA, the CDR3 is TGCAGTGCTGTTGTAGCGGGGGCCGACTACAATGAGCAGTTCTTC. The chain has TRBV20-1 and TRBJ2-1, with 9 nucleotides matching TRBD2. The CDR3 loop spans 15 amino acids. The germline V gene has CDR1 DFQATT and CDR2 SNEGSKA (reference sequence). V was pared by 5 bases and J by 3 bases, with 8 bases of the junction left unmatched.

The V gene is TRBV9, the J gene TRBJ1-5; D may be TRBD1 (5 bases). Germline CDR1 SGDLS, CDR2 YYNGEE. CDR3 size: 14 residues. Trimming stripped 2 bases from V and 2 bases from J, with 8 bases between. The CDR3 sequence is CASSVRGRNQPQHF. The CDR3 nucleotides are TGTGCCAGCAGCGTCCGGGGACGCAATCAGCCCCAGCATTTT.

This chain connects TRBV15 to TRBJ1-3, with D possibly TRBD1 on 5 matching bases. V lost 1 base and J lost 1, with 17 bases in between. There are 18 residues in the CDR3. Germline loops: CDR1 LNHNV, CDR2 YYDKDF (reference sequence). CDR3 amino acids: CATSRVFEGRSSGNTIYF. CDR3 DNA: TGTGCCACCAGCAGAGTTTTTGAGGGGAGGAGTTCTGGAAACACCATATATTTT.

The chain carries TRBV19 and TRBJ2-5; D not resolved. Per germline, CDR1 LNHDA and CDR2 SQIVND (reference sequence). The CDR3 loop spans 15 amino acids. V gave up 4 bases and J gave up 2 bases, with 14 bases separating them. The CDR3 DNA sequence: TGTGCCAGTAGTACGGCTCAGACACAACAAGAGACCCAGTACTTC. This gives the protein CASSTAQTQQETQYF.

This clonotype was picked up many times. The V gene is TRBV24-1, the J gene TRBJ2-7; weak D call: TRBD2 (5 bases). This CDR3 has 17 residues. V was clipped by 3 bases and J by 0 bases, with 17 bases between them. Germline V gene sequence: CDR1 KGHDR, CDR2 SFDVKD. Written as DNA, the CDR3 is TGTGCCACCAGTGATAACTCGGACGGAGGTAGCTCCTACGAGCAGTACTTC. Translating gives CATSDNSDGGSSYEQYF.

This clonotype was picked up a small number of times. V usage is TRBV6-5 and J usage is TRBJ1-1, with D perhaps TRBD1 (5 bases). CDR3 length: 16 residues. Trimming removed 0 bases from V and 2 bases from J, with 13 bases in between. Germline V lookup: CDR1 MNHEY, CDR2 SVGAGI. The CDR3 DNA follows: TGTGCCAGCAGTTACTCGAGGTGGGGGGGAAACACTGAAGCTTTCTTT. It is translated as CASSYSRWGGNTEAFF.

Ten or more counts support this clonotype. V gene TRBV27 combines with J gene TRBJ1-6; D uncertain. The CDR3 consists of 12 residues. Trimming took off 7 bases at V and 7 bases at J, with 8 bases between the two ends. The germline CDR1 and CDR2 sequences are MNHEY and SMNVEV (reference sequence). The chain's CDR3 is CASKRGNSPLHF. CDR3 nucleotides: TGTGCCAGCAAAAGAGGGAATTCACCCCTCCACTTT.